This TCR beta chain stems from a study of beta chain features in type 1 diabetes. Each sorted population was over 98% pure. All of the isolated RNA was reverse transcribed, so expressed TCRB transcripts were sequenced. Only in-frame clones appear in the TCRdb table, and some are missing; sequencing was by immunoSEQ multiplex PCR. The sample includes 900,000 or so clones, 15% to 20% seen only once; the top ten take 0.023%. As for this clone: As yet, its antigen is unknown.

This CDR3 is built from 15 residues. Germline values: CDR1 MNHNY, CDR2 SVGAGI (reference sequence). The V segment lost 5 bases and the J segment 2 bases; nucleotides outside the gene matches: 6. Overall study results and limits: Within patients, naive, central memory and Treg TCRB repertoires seemed more similar than within healthy donors. Diminished insertions and augmented deletions at VDJ junctions characterized type 1 diabetes patients. Equally in patients and controls, PCR might preferentially amplify shorter templates.

This TCR derives from a woman between 18 and 30 years old in good health. The material sequenced was naive CD4+ T cells from blood. The chain employs TRBV6-6 and TRBJ2-3, with TRBD1 identical over 8 bases. The CDR3 DNA is TGTGCCAGCAGTCCCGGACAGGGTCACACAGATACGCAGTATTTT. It is translated as CASSPGQGHTDTQYF.